These 20 T cell receptor beta chains were sequenced from one sample in a study of T cells after yellow fever vaccination. TCRdb reprocessed the 5' RACE reads with MiXCR, giving one entry per CDR3 protein. The profile shows about 150,000 distinct CDR3 sequences, under 8% of them singletons. Here the sequenced sample was CD4+ T cells sorted from PBMCs, taken 10 days after the yellow fever booster vaccination. Receptor source: a man aged 25-45 years who received the YFV17D yellow fever vaccine.

A few counts support this clonotype. The CDR3 DNA sequence: TGTGCCAGCAGCTTAGGGGGCGGCCTCCAAGAGACCCAGTACTTC. It specifies CASSLGGGLQETQYF. This sequence joins TRBV7-2 and TRBJ2-5; D possibly corresponds to TRBD1 (5 bases). The CDR3 is made up of 15 amino acids. Per the germline V gene, CDR1 is SGHTA and CDR2 is FQGNSA. Trimming took 1 base from V and 1 from J, leaving 10 bases between them. The whole variable domain, filled in from reference TRBV7-2 and TRBJ2-5, reads GAGVSQSPSNKVTEKGKDVELRCDPISGHTALYWYRQSLGQGLEFLIYFQGNSAPDKSGLPSDRFSAERTGGSVSTLTIQRTQQEDSAVYLCASSLGGGLQETQYFGPGTRLLVL.

The rearrangement uses TRBV5-5 and TRBJ2-7; 10 bases are shared with TRBD1. Germline values: CDR1 SGHKS, CDR2 YYEKEE (reference sequence). V trimming: 4 bases; J trimming: 2 bases; junction bases outside the gene matches: 6. The CDR3 covers 15 residues. The CDR3, as DNA: TGTGCCAGCAGCCTCCGCGGGACAGGGGCCTACGAGCAGTACTTC. This encodes CASSLRGTGAYEQYF.

On this clonotype: This may arise from a read error, as a much more abundant clone is one base away. The chain is built from TRBV20-1 and TRBJ2-2, with 10 bases lining up with TRBD2. CDR1 is DFQATT and CDR2 is SNEGSKA in the germline V gene (reference sequence). The CDR3 spans 17 residues. This chain's CDR3 is CSARDQRGGANIGELFF. The CDR3 DNA sequence: TGCAGTGCTAGAGATCAGCGGGGGGGCGCGAACATCGGGGAGCTGTTTTTT.

This clonotype was detected ten times or more. The CDR3 region has the DNA TGTGCCAGCAGTTTCTACCGACAGGGCTTCTCTGGGGCCAACGTCCTGACTTTC. This encodes CASSFYRQGFSGANVLTF. This chain joins TRBV6-2 or TRBV6-3 and TRBJ2-6; 7 bases are a match to TRBD1. Losses at the gene ends were 4 bases for V and 0 bases for J; bases not matched to a gene: 9. This CDR3 contains 18 residues. Per the germline V gene, CDR1 is MNHEY and CDR2 is SVGEGT.

This clonotype was observed at least ten times. The chain couples TRBV12-3 or TRBV12-4 to TRBJ2-4; D is unresolved. Trimming pared 3 bases from V and 0 bases from J, leaving 12 bases between. This CDR3 contains 16 residues. The CDR3 reads CASSFTAFLAKNIQYF. In nucleotides, the CDR3 is TGTGCCAGCAGTTTTACGGCCTTTTTAGCCAAAAACATTCAGTACTTC.

This clonotype was found many times. V usage is TRBV5-1 and J usage is TRBJ1-4; 7 bases are shared with TRBD1. CDR1 and CDR2 (germline): SGHRS, YFSETQ. The CDR3 totals 15 residues. Trimming took 4 bases from V and 7 from J; bases not matched to a gene: 10. In DNA form, the CDR3 reads TGCGCCAGCAGCCCCAGCACAGGGGATGGTGAAAAACTGTTTTTT. This translates into CASSPSTGDGEKLFF.

This clonotype was detected many times. The V gene is TRBV7-2, the J gene TRBJ1-4; tentatively, D is TRBD1 (6 bases). V was clipped by 3 bases and J by 7 bases, with 12 bases between them. This CDR3 is built from 14 residues. Germline-derived CDR1 and CDR2 are SGHTA and FQGNSA. The CDR3 region has the DNA TGTGCCAGCAGCTTCCGGCAGGGGAGTGAAAAACTGTTTTTT. Translating gives CASSFRQGSEKLFF.

This clonotype was seen repeatedly, ten times or more. The chain links TRBV5-1 to TRBJ2-5, with 7 bases that match TRBD1. Germline V gives CDR1 SGHRS, CDR2 YFSETQ. V was clipped by 4 bases and J by 5 bases; unmatched bases: 8. This CDR3 region has 14 residues. The CDR3 protein is CASSPQTGLETQYF. CDR3 DNA sequence: TGCGCCAGCAGCCCACAGACAGGGTTGGAGACCCAGTACTTC.

This chain uses TRBV27 with TRBJ2-7; TRBD2 matches 13 bases. This CDR3 region has 13 residues. Germline V gene sequence: CDR1 MNHEY, CDR2 SMNVEV (reference sequence). Unmatched junction bases numbered 7, after V lost 10 bases and J lost 7 bases. This CDR3 is CATRTSGSLEQYF. DNA of the CDR3: TGTGCCACCCGGACTAGCGGGAGTTTGGAGCAGTACTTC.

In its sample, this clonotype was seen many times. The chain combines TRBV5-5 with TRBJ1-4; TRBD1 might be the D (6 bases). Germline V gene data show CDR1 as SGHKS and CDR2 as YYEKEE (reference sequence). Trimming shortened V by 1 base and J by 4 bases, and 11 bases separated the two germline ends. The CDR3 is 15 amino acids. The CDR3 protein is CASSLLDSNNEKLFF. The CDR3 bases are TGTGCCAGCAGCTTGCTGGACAGTAATAATGAAAAACTGTTTTTT.

This clonotype was observed many times. V usage is TRBV5-1 and J usage is TRBJ2-5; no reliable D call. The V and J ends lost 0 bases and 2 bases respectively, with 5 bases between them. This CDR3 spans 13 amino acids. CDR1 and CDR2 from the germline V gene are SGHRS and YFSETQ. As DNA, the CDR3 is TGCGCCAGCAGCTTGGAGACTCAAGAGACCCAGTACTTC. It translates to CASSLETQETQYF. Based on the CDR3 plus reference TRBV5-1 and TRBJ2-5, the full variable domain is KAGVTQTPRYLIKTRGQQVTLSCSPISGHRSVSWYQQTPGQGLQFLFEYFSETQRNKGNFPGRFSGRQFSNSRSEMNVSTLELGDSALYLCASSLETQETQYFGPGTRLLVL.

This clonotype occurred many times. The rearrangement uses TRBV3-1 and TRBJ1-4; the D is unclear. This CDR3 spans 15 amino acids. Trimming pared 0 bases from V and 3 bases from J, leaving 8 bases between. Per the germline V gene, CDR1 is LGHDT and CDR2 is YNNKEL (reference sequence). The CDR3 sequence: CASSQERDSNEKLFF. In nucleotides, the CDR3 is TGTGCCAGCAGCCAAGAAAGGGATTCTAATGAAAAACTGTTTTTT.

This clonotype was observed many times. The chain combines TRBV29-1 with TRBJ1-3; tentative D call: TRBD1 (5 bases). V was clipped by 7 bases and J by 4 bases, with 8 bases between them. CDR3 length: 11 amino acids. The germline CDR1 and CDR2 sequences are SQVTM and ANQGSEA. CDR3 coding DNA: TGCAGCGGGACATACGGAAACACCATATATTTT. Translating it yields CSGTYGNTIYF.

This clonotype was observed at least ten times. This chain joins TRBV7-2 and TRBJ2-7; D remains ambiguous. V was trimmed by 0 bases and J by 7 bases, leaving 7 bases between them. The CDR3 is 12 residues long. The V gene's germline CDR1 is SGHTA and CDR2 FQGNSA. The CDR3 loop is CASSLAVGEQYF. The DNA for the CDR3 is TGTGCCAGCAGCTTAGCCGTGGGGGAGCAGTACTTC.

This clonotype was counted a few times. This chain uses TRBV7-8 with TRBJ2-5; D is unclear. Germline V gives CDR1 SGHVS, CDR2 FQNEAQ. V gave up 7 bases and J gave up 4 bases, with 13 bases separating them. CDR3 size: 13 residues. The CDR3 DNA sequence: TGTGCCAGCACCGACCCCCCAGGAGAGACCCAGTACTTC. Encoded protein: CASTDPPGETQYF.

This chain links TRBV7-9 with TRBJ1-2, with 11 bases aligning to TRBD1. The germline V gene has CDR1 SEHNR and CDR2 FQNEAQ (reference sequence). The V segment lost 5 bases and the J segment 6 bases; nucleotides outside the gene matches: 2. CDR3 size: 13 residues. The CDR3 region has the DNA TGTGCCAGCAGCCTGGGACAGGGGGATGGCTACACCTTC. Translated, it gives CASSLGQGDGYTF.

This sequence joins TRBV5-8 and TRBJ2-1; 8 bases fit TRBD2. V was clipped by 0 bases and J by 8 bases; unmatched bases: 10. The CDR3 covers 16 residues. Germline-derived CDR1 and CDR2 are SGHTS and YDEGEE. For the CDR3, the DNA is TGTGCCAGCAGCTTGGGTCGGGAGGGCCGTTTAGATGAGCAGTTCTTC. This encodes CASSLGREGRLDEQFF. The full variable domain, rest sourced from reference TRBV5-8 and TRBJ2-1, is EAGVTQSPTHLIKTRGQQATLRCSPISGHTSVYWYQQALGLGLQFLLWYDEGEERNRGNFPPRFSGRQFPNYSSELNVNALELEDSALYLCASSLGREGRLDEQFFGPGTRLTVL.

This clonotype occurred many times. The J gene is TRBJ2-7, the V gene TRBV7-9; 7 bases align to TRBD1. Trimming cost V 5 bases and J 3 bases; bases outside gene matches: 7. The length of the CDR3 is 14 residues. Germline V gene lookup returns CDR1 SEHNR and CDR2 FQNEAQ (reference sequence). CDR3 sequence reads: CASSLRQGHYEQYF. The CDR3 DNA is TGTGCCAGCAGCCTACGACAGGGACACTACGAGCAGTACTTC.

The chain has TRBV5-4 and TRBJ2-3, with D perhaps assigned TRBD1 or TRBD2 (6 bases each). Per the germline V gene, CDR1 is SGHNT and CDR2 is YYREEE (reference sequence). The length of the CDR3 is 15 residues. Between the trimmed V and J ends, which lost 4 bases and 6 bases, there was a span of 18 bases. CDR3 nucleotide sequence: TGTGCCAGCAGCCCCATTGGGGGGCGACCGGATACGCAGTATTTT. This codes for CASSPIGGRPDTQYF.

A remark on this clonotype: A much larger clonotype is one base distant, so this may be a read error. The chain uses TRBV5-8 and TRBJ1-1; D remains unclear. There are 14 residues in the CDR3. CDR1 is SGHTS and CDR2 is YDEGEE in the germline V gene. The CDR3 DNA sequence: TGTGCCAGCAGCTTGTCGCGGCAGAACACTGAAGCTTACTTT. Residues: CASSLSRQNTEAYF.